This TCR beta chain was documented in a study of human thymus T cells. TCRdb keeps only in-frame clones here, not all; method: immunoSEQ multiplex PCR. Of about 78,000 clones in the sample, just over 95% were seen once. Resections from corrective heart surgery supplied the thymus tissue. Having corrective surgery for congenital heart defects, healthy Finnish infants were the ones who donated. V gave up 1 base and J gave up 2 bases, with 14 bases separating them. The length of the CDR3 is 16 residues. Germline-derived CDR1 and CDR2 are SGHTA and FQGNSA. This rearrangement joins TRBV7-2 to TRBJ2-5; possibly TRBD2 for D (5 bases). The clonotype was recovered from a boy under two years old with a congenital heart defect but otherwise immunologically healthy. The sequenced material came from thymus tissue. The CDR3 is CASSLGGSAGQETQYF. DNA for the CDR3: TGTGCCAGCAGCTTAGGCGGGTCGGCAGGTCAAGAGACCCAGTACTTC.